This record looks at one TCR beta chain sequence and its context. This sample was included in a study of OX40 agonist ivuxolimab in advanced cancers. Assay: immunoSEQ multiplex PCR; the TCRdb copy retains only in-frame clones and omits some. The data show about 70,000 clones, about four fifths seen once. This specimen consisted of CD4+ or CD8+ T cells sorted from blood, obtained in a trial of the OX40 agonist ivuxolimab. The source of this sequence is an adult with an advanced solid tumor such as melanoma, head and neck, liver or kidney cancer.

In DNA form, the CDR3 reads TGTGCCAGCGGTGTCGACGGGGATATTTTCGAAAAACTGTTTTTT. Its protein product is CASGVDGDIFEKLFF. The chain is built from TRBV9 and TRBJ1-4, with unresolved D. V shed 7 bases and J shed 8 bases, with 21 bases lying between them. The CDR3 runs to 15 residues. The V gene's germline CDR1 is SGDLS and CDR2 YYNGEE.